This is a list of T cell receptor beta chains from one sample in a study of blood T cell repertoires in COVID-19. Some clones are missing from TCRdb's copy, which holds only in-frame ones; the method was immunoSEQ multiplex PCR. There are 150,000 to 200,000 clones in the sample; almost 85% occur only once, and 8% to 13% lies in the top ten. Sequences were obtained from PBMCs or T cells enriched from blood (not recorded which). All receptors come from a man aged 45-65 years who had recovered from COVID-19. Each CDR3 is given with its conserved first and last residue. D genes are given only for firm matches. Only part of the rows carry a size: once, few, many, or a class if the clone is expanded.

few,TRBJ2-7,TRBD2,TRBV6-5,15,TGTGCCAGCAGTTGGACTAGCGGGAAAGGGCACGAGCAGTACTTC,CASSWTSGKGHEQYF
NA,TRBJ2-3,NA,TRBV20-1,11,TGCAGTGCTAGAGTCGCAGATACGCAGTATTTT,CSARVADTQYF
NA,TRBJ1-6,TRBD1,TRBV10-1,13,TGCGCCAGCAGAACTCTTCCGGAGACAGGGAGCCACTTT,CASRTLPETGSHF
NA,TRBJ2-7,NA,TRBV20-1,11,TGCAGTCTGCAGGGGGGATACGAGCAGTACTTC,CSLQGGYEQYF
NA,TRBJ2-7,TRBD2,TRBV19,16,TGTGCCAGTAGTATCATAGCGGGAGTATTCCCCTACGAGCAGTACTTC,CASSIIAGVFPYEQYF
NA,TRBJ1-5,NA,TRBV12-3/TRBV12-4,13,TGTGCCAGCAGCGACCCAGGGAATCAGCCCCAGCATTTT,CASSDPGNQPQHF
NA,TRBJ2-7,TRBD1,TRBV6-5,13,TGTGCCAGCAGTTACTCGCAGGGGGACGAGCAGTACTTC,CASSYSQGDEQYF
NA,TRBJ1-2,NA,TRBV14,14,TGTGCCAGCAGCCAAGCAAGCCCAAACTATGGCTACACCTTC,CASSQASPNYGYTF
NA,TRBJ1-1,TRBD1,TRBV19,14,TGTGCCAGTAGTATGGGACAGGTGAACACTGAAGCTTTCTTT,CASSMGQVNTEAFF
NA,TRBJ1-1,NA,TRBV7-9,13,TGTGCCAGCAGCTTGACGGGACTCACTGAAGCTTTCTTT,CASSLTGLTEAFF
NA,TRBJ2-5,NA,TRBV5-5,15,TGTGCCAGCAGCTGGGCCCGGGGAGAACAAGAGACCCAGTACTTC,CASSWARGEQETQYF
NA,TRBJ1-2,NA,TRBV28,14,TGTGCCAGCAGTTTTTCGACAGAATTCTATGGCTACACCTTC,CASSFSTEFYGYTF
NA,TRBJ2-5,NA,TRBV28,13,TGTGCCAGCAGAGTTGAGTATACAGAGACCCAGTACTTC,CASRVEYTETQYF
NA,TRBJ2-7,NA,TRBV5-1,14,TGCGCCAGCAGCTTGGTCGGGAGCTTGGTCGAGCAGTACTTC,CASSLVGSLVEQYF
NA,TRBJ2-4,NA,TRBV10-3,14,TGTGCCATCAGTGAGTCACAGGCCACAAACATTCAGTACTTC,CAISESQATNIQYF
NA,TRBJ1-4,NA,TRBV5-1,15,TGCGCCAGCAGCTCGGCGGGCGACTTTAATGAAAAACTGTTTTTT,CASSSAGDFNEKLFF
NA,TRBJ2-7,TRBD2,TRBV29-1,13,TGCAGCGTGTCCAGCGGGGGGGCGGGCGAGCAGTACTTC,CSVSSGGAGEQYF
NA,TRBJ1-1,NA,TRBV18,17,TGTGCCAGCTCACCAACGGACAGTGGGAGAGGGAACACTGAAGCTTTCTTT,CASSPTDSGRGNTEAFF
NA,TRBJ2-1,NA,TRBV9,13,TGTGCCAGCAGCGTAAACACATACAATGAGCAGTTCTTC,CASSVNTYNEQFF
NA,TRBJ2-1,TRBD2,TRBV2,14,TGTGCCAGCAGGCGACTAGCGGGAGACAATGAGCAGTTCTTC,CASRRLAGDNEQFF
NA,TRBJ2-3,NA,TRBV24-1,16,TGTGCCACCAGTGCAGTTCGGGACAATTCTATGGATACGCAGTATTTT,CATSAVRDNSMDTQYF
few,TRBJ2-3,TRBD1,TRBV7-9,15,TGTGCCAGCAGCTCCCGGGACAGGGGTGGAGATACGCAGTATTTT,CASSSRDRGGDTQYF
once,TRBJ1-2,TRBD1,TRBV6-1,14,TGTGCCAGCAGTGAATGGGACAGCAAGGCTGGCTACACCTTC,CASSEWDSKAGYTF
NA,TRBJ1-1,NA,TRBV5-4,14,TGTGCCAGCAGCCGCGGACAAGCGAACACTGAAGCTTTCTTT,CASSRGQANTEAFF
NA,TRBJ2-1,NA,TRBV6-5,12,TGTGCCAGCAGCGGGGGGCACAATGAGCAGTTCTTC,CASSGGHNEQFF
NA,TRBJ2-4,TRBD2,TRBV4-2,16,TGTGCCAGCAGCCAACCTAGCGGGGGAGCCAAAAACATTCAGTACTTC,CASSQPSGGAKNIQYF
NA,TRBJ1-1,NA,TRBV7-9,13,TGTGCCAGCCTCAAGACAGGGAACACTGAAGCTTTCTTT,CASLKTGNTEAFF
NA,TRBJ2-1,NA,TRBV19,11,TGTGCCAGTACCCAGAACAATGAGCAGTTCTTC,CASTQNNEQFF
NA,TRBJ1-3,NA,TRBV3-1/TRBV3-2,15,TGTGCCAGCAGCCAAGACCAGGGCTCTGGAAACACCATATATTTT,CASSQDQGSGNTIYF
NA,TRBJ2-7,NA,TRBV29-1,14,TGCAGCGTGTCTACAGGGATTCCTAGCTACGAGCAGTACTTC,CSVSTGIPSYEQYF
NA,TRBJ2-7,TRBD2,TRBV5-1,17,TGCGCCAGCAGTTATCCTCTAGCGGCGGGAAGGTACTACGAGCAGTACTTC,CASSYPLAAGRYYEQYF
few,TRBJ2-7,TRBD2,TRBV5-6,13,TGTGCCAGCAGCAGGACTAGCGGATACGAGCAGTACTTC,CASSRTSGYEQYF
NA,TRBJ1-6,NA,TRBV28,13,TGTGCCAGCAGCTATAACAGGGACTCACCCCTCCACTTT,CASSYNRDSPLHF
NA,TRBJ1-4,NA,TRBV6-1,13,TGTGCCAGCAGTGAATGGAGTAATGAAAAACTGTTTTTT,CASSEWSNEKLFF
NA,TRBJ2-3,NA,TRBV10-1,12,TGCGCCAGATGGGACAACACAGATACGCAGTATTTT,CARWDNTDTQYF
NA,TRBJ1-2,TRBD1,TRBV6-5,13,TGTGCCAGCAGTACAGGGGGCGCGTATGGCTACACCTTC,CASSTGGAYGYTF
NA,TRBJ1-2,NA,TRBV24-1,12,TGTGCCACCAGTGATTCCGGCTATGGCTACACCTTC,CATSDSGYGYTF
NA,TRBJ1-2,TRBD1,TRBV6-1,18,TGTGCCAGCAGTGAACCTTTTGGTAGGACAGGGGGCAGAGACGGCTACACCTTC,CASSEPFGRTGGRDGYTF
NA,TRBJ1-2,TRBD1,TRBV7-3,19,TGTGCCAGCAGCCGTGCCGGGACAGGGGGCCCCCGAGCTAACTATGGCTACACCTTC,CASSRAGTGGPRANYGYTF
NA,TRBJ1-5,NA,TRBV7-3,17,TGTGCCAGCAGCTTAACGTTAACCAGTGTGGTGAATCAGCCCCAGCATTTT,CASSLTLTSVVNQPQHF
NA,TRBJ1-3,NA,TRBV7-8,15,TGTGCCAGCAGCTCCACCGCGAGAGATGGAAACACCATATATTTT,CASSSTARDGNTIYF